This TCR beta chain was sequenced in a study of neoadjuvant anti-PD-1 for oral cavity cancer. Per the germline V gene, CDR1 is MNHNS and CDR2 is SASEGT. The CDR3 runs 11 residues. The ends were cut back, 4 bases at V and 7 bases at J, with 7 bases in the middle. Time point reported: after neoadjuvant nivolumab, at surgical resection. Only in-frame clones appear in the TCRdb table, and some are missing; sequencing was by immunoSEQ multiplex PCR. The table has 20,000 to 25,000 clones, more than 35% seen once. Findings and caveats of the study: Only a few patients per response group were TCR-analyzed; validation needed. Treg/Th17 ratio rose with pretreatment blood and fell with post-treatment tumor TCRbeta clonality.

In this sample, this clone turned up a few times. Its matching antigen is unknown. The specimen comprised tumor tissue, sampled after nivolumab (anti-PD-1) treatment. The rearrangement uses TRBV6-1 and TRBJ1-1; D might be TRBD1 (5 bases). This clonotype was obtained from a person between 40 and 80 years old with oral cavity squamous cell carcinoma. CDR3: CASSVQVEAFF. CDR3 bases: TGTGCCAGCAGTGTACAGGTTGAAGCTTTCTTT.